This T cell receptor beta chain was observed in a study of identifying expanded T cells in peripheral blood. General observations from the study: Across healthy donors, higher total template counts meant significantly greater roughly 2-week count variance. Technical replicates showed about 1.1 changed clones; about 2 weeks roughly 16; four weeks 19.

As concerns this clone: The antigen remains undetermined.

Trimming took 7 bases from V and 1 from J, leaving 23 bases between them. Germline lookup yields CDR1 SNHLY and CDR2 FYNNEI. This CDR3 region has 17 residues. During the collection period, no donor immune events like infections were recorded. The protocol was immunoSEQ multiplex PCR, while the TCRdb copy is restricted to in-frame clones and leaves out a portion. The table has 70,000 to 100,000 clones, 88% seen once. The sample taken for sequencing was blood. The TCR originated in a person aged 18 to 70 in good health. The gene calls are TRBV2 and TRBJ2-7; tentative D call: TRBD1 (6 bases). The CDR3 DNA reads as TGTGCCAGCACGTTAGGCCCTCCGCCCGGACAGTCCTACGAGCAGTACTTC. Translation gives CASTLGPPPGQSYEQYF.